These T cell receptor beta chains were read from a single sample in a study of blood T cell repertoires in COVID-19. Clones were sequenced by immunoSEQ multiplex PCR, and TCRdb holds only the in-frame ones, with some missing. This sample carries about 130,000 clones, around 87% of them seen once, and the ten largest clones take more than 3.5%. The material sequenced was peripheral blood. The source is a woman between 55 and 75 years old with acute or convalescent COVID-19. CDR3s include the opening cysteine and the closing phenylalanine or tryptophan. A D gene is named only where the DNA matches it firmly. Size values are once, few and many counts, or a class for expanded clones, and some rows have none.

v_call	d_call	clone_size	j_call	cdr3_aa	cdr3_nt
TRBV7-9	NA	few	TRBJ2-2	CASSRPPSSEPSNTGELFF	TGTGCCAGCAGCAGGCCACCGTCTAGCGAGCCCTCGAACACCGGGGAGCTGTTTTTT
TRBV28	NA	NA	TRBJ1-4	CASTSPTTGPNEKLFF	TGTGCCAGCACCTCCCCGACGACAGGACCGAATGAAAAACTGTTTTTT
TRBV5-1	NA	NA	TRBJ1-1	CASSLSGRDTEAFF	TGCGCCAGCAGCTTGTCAGGGAGGGACACTGAAGCTTTCTTT
TRBV7-3	NA	NA	TRBJ2-1	CASSLMDEGEQFF	TGTGCCAGCAGCTTAATGGACGAGGGTGAGCAGTTCTTC
TRBV27	NA	NA	TRBJ2-1	CAIFNRETDEQFF	TGTGCCATCTTTAATCGGGAGACCGATGAGCAGTTCTTC
TRBV9	TRBD1	NA	TRBJ1-1	CASSVGTGMNTEAFF	TGTGCCAGCAGCGTAGGGACAGGAATGAACACTGAAGCTTTCTTT
TRBV28	TRBD1	NA	TRBJ2-3	CASRKNRGPGTDTQYF	TGTGCCAGCAGGAAAAACAGGGGGCCCGGTACAGATACGCAGTATTTT
TRBV5-1	TRBD1	NA	TRBJ1-6	CASSLLSAGGDNSPLHF	TGCGCCAGCAGCTTGCTGTCGGCAGGGGGTGATAATTCACCCCTCCACTTT
TRBV5-1	TRBD2	NA	TRBJ2-5	CASSLRSGEPQETQYF	TGCGCCAGCAGCTTGAGGAGCGGGGAACCCCAAGAGACCCAGTACTTC
TRBV7-8	NA	once	TRBJ2-2	CASSRRDMNTGELFF	TGTGCCAGCAGCAGACGGGACATGAACACCGGGGAGCTGTTTTTT
TRBV7-2	TRBD2	NA	TRBJ2-1	CASSIGSSGNNEQFF	TGTGCCAGCAGCATTGGGTCTAGCGGGAACAATGAGCAGTTCTTC
TRBV3-1/TRBV3-2	TRBD1	NA	TRBJ1-2	CASSQERWTGGLGYTF	TGTGCCAGCAGCCAAGAACGGTGGACAGGGGGACTGGGCTACACCTTC
TRBV4-2	NA	NA	TRBJ2-4	CASSQESEAKNIQYF	TGTGCCAGCAGCCAAGAAAGCGAAGCCAAAAACATTCAGTACTTC
TRBV10-1	TRBD1	NA	TRBJ1-1	CASSESGRGTEAFF	TGCGCCAGCAGTGAGTCCGGCAGGGGGACTGAAGCTTTCTTT
TRBV7-8	TRBD2	NA	TRBJ2-1	CASQTSGSSHEQFF	TGTGCCAGTCAGACTAGCGGGAGTTCCCATGAGCAGTTCTTC
TRBV7-8	TRBD1	NA	TRBJ2-6	CASSLVTGAGANVLTF	TGTGCCAGCAGCTTAGTAACAGGGGCTGGGGCCAACGTCCTGACTTTC
TRBV29-1	NA	NA	TRBJ1-1	CSVVRESPEAFF	TGCAGCGTTGTTAGGGAGAGCCCTGAAGCTTTCTTT
TRBV30	TRBD1	NA	TRBJ1-2	CAWNLGQGLNYGYTF	TGTGCCTGGAATTTGGGACAGGGCCTAAACTATGGCTACACCTTC
TRBV2	TRBD2	NA	TRBJ2-5	CASRGAGGGQETQYF	TGTGCCAGCAGGGGAGCGGGAGGGGGCCAAGAGACCCAGTACTTC
TRBV19	NA	NA	TRBJ1-1	CASSPSFGSGKYQNTEAFF	TGTGCCAGTAGCCCCAGTTTCGGGTCAGGGAAGTACCAAAACACTGAAGCTTTCTTT
TRBV3-1/TRBV3-2	TRBD2	NA	TRBJ2-7	CASSQPGGYEQYF	TGTGCCAGCAGCCAACCGGGGGGGTACGAGCAGTACTTC
TRBV28	NA	NA	TRBJ1-6	CASSLAHVYNSPLHF	TGTGCCAGCAGCCTTGCGCACGTTTATAATTCACCCCTCCACTTT
TRBV5-1	NA	few	TRBJ1-4	CASSLRQGNEKLFF	TGCGCCAGCAGCTTACGGCAGGGGAATGAAAAACTGTTTTTT
TRBV3-1/TRBV3-2	NA	NA	TRBJ2-7	CASSGPAGQYF	TGTGCCAGCAGCGGGCCTGCGGGGCAGTACTTC
TRBV7-6	NA	NA	TRBJ2-2	CASSPRTQTSNTGELFF	TGTGCCAGCAGCCCGCGGACTCAGACTTCTAACACCGGGGAGCTGTTTTTT
TRBV5-6	TRBD1	NA	TRBJ1-5	CASSQSGTGSNQPQHF	TGTGCCAGCAGCCAATCCGGGACAGGCAGCAATCAGCCCCAGCATTTT
TRBV5-1	TRBD2	NA	TRBJ2-3	CASSSNLAGVGDTQYF	TGCGCCAGCAGCTCCAATCTAGCGGGAGTAGGTGATACGCAGTATTTT
TRBV2	TRBD1	NA	TRBJ2-6	CASSEYTGGRRGLWANVLTF	TGTGCCAGCAGTGAATATACAGGGGGCAGACGGGGACTCTGGGCCAACGTCCTGACTTTC
TRBV6-5	TRBD2	NA	TRBJ2-1	CASRTSGRVNEQFF	TGTGCCAGCAGGACTAGCGGGAGGGTCAATGAGCAGTTCTTC
TRBV9	TRBD1	NA	TRBJ2-7	CASSVGTDSYEQYF	TGTGCCAGCAGCGTCGGGACAGACTCCTACGAGCAGTACTTC
TRBV27	TRBD1	NA	TRBJ2-3	CASSSPQRGRTDTQYF	TGTGCCAGCAGTTCCCCACAGAGGGGGCGAACAGATACGCAGTATTTT
TRBV18	TRBD1	NA	TRBJ2-5	CASSRDRIQETQYF	TGTGCCAGCTCACGGGACAGAATCCAAGAGACCCAGTACTTC
TRBV3-1/TRBV3-2	NA	NA	TRBJ1-6	CASSQAESPLHF	TGTGCCAGCAGCCAGGCAGAATCACCCCTCCACTTT
TRBV5-1	TRBD1	NA	TRBJ1-5	CASSLRGQGDQPQHF	TGCGCCAGCAGCTTACGGGGACAGGGGGATCAGCCCCAGCATTTT
TRBV27	NA	once	TRBJ1-5	CASSGGGWYSNQPQHF	TGTGCCAGCAGTGGAGGCGGTTGGTATAGCAATCAGCCCCAGCATTTT
TRBV7-9	NA	NA	TRBJ1-3	CASSLEGNTIYF	TGTGCCAGCAGCCTGGAGGGAAACACCATATATTTT
TRBV29-1	NA	once	TRBJ2-1	CSVVPDNREQFF	TGCAGCGTTGTTCCCGATAACAGGGAGCAGTTCTTC
TRBV29-1	NA	NA	TRBJ2-2	CSVEDGNTGELFF	TGCAGCGTTGAAGACGGTAACACCGGGGAGCTGTTTTTT
TRBV23-1	NA	NA	TRBJ2-5	CASGQTDDSGCRETQYF	TGCGCCAGCGGTCAAACGGACGATAGCGGCTGTAGGGAGACCCAGTACTTC
TRBV7-9	TRBD2	NA	TRBJ2-1	CASGLAGNNEQFF	TGTGCCAGCGGACTAGCGGGAAACAATGAGCAGTTCTTC
TRBV28	NA	NA	TRBJ1-6	CASTLYSSYNSPLHF	TGTGCCAGCACCCTGTATAGCTCCTATAATTCACCCCTCCACTTT
TRBV9	TRBD2	once	TRBJ2-3	CASSVVDSLAGVSRQYF	TGTGCCAGCAGCGTAGTCGACTCGCTAGCGGGAGTAAGTAGGCAGTATTTT
TRBV9	NA	NA	TRBJ2-1	CASSHSGEIPFF	TGTGCCAGCAGCCACTCGGGGGAGATTCCGTTCTTC
TRBV5-1	TRBD2	NA	TRBJ2-1	CASSLATSGRFNEQFF	TGCGCCAGCAGCTTGGCCACTAGCGGGAGATTCAATGAGCAGTTCTTC
TRBV11-2	NA	once	TRBJ2-7	CASSLETYEQYF	TGTGCCAGCAGCCTCGAGACCTACGAGCAGTACTTC
TRBV3-1/TRBV3-2	NA	NA	TRBJ2-1	CASSPYRGNNEQFF	TGTGCCAGCAGCCCGTATAGGGGGAACAATGAGCAGTTCTTC
TRBV7-9	TRBD2	NA	TRBJ2-3	CASSSRLAGDGTQYF	TGTGCCAGCAGCTCGCGACTAGCGGGAGATGGTACGCAGTATTTT
TRBV27	NA	NA	TRBJ2-3	CASSFNGVGVGTQYF	TGTGCCAGCAGTTTCAACGGGGTCGGGGTTGGCACGCAGTATTTT
TRBV5-1	NA	NA	TRBJ2-2	CASSLDLGPGELFF	TGCGCCAGCAGCTTGGATCTGGGCCCCGGGGAGCTGTTTTTT
TRBV9	NA	NA	TRBJ1-6	CASSPSPLDNSPLHF	TGTGCCAGCAGCCCTTCCCCCCTCGATAATTCACCCCTCCACTTT
TRBV28	NA	few	TRBJ1-6	CASSVPGPNSPLHF	TGTGCCAGCAGTGTCCCGGGTCCGAATTCACCCCTCCACTTT
TRBV6-5	NA	NA	TRBJ1-3	CASRPDSAGNTIYF	TGTGCCAGCAGACCCGACAGTGCTGGAAACACCATATATTTT
TRBV11-3	TRBD1	few	TRBJ1-2	CASSSGQGEENTF	TGTGCCAGCAGCTCCGGACAGGGGGAAGAGAACACCTTC